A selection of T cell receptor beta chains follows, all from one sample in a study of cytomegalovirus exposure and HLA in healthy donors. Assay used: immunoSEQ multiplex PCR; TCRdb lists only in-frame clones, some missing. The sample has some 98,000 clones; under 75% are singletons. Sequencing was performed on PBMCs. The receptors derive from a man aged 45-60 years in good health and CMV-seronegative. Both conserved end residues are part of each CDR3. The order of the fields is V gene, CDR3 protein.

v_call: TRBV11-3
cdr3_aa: CASSRDGGHEQYF

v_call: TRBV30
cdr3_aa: CAWEAQQGDTQYF

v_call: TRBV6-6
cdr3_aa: CASSGQISGNTIYF

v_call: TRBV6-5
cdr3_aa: CASSFRDRGETQYF

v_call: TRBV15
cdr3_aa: CATSVAGRSDTQYF

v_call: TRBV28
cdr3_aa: CASSYPGLAGALGSEQYF

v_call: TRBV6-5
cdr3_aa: CASSYYGRQGADTQYF

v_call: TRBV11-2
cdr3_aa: CASSNQGVSYYNEQFF

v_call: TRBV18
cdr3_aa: CASSPLGVNSLSGNTIYF

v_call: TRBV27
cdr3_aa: CASHSGGGAFF

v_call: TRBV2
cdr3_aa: CASSAGDPYNEQFF

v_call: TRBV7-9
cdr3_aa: CASSLGDRDHEQYF

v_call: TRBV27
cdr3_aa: CASSPTSFSGTGVPYEQYF

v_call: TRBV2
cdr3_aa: CASRLAGGFTDTQYF

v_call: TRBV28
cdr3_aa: CASSSQGLAGNANTGELFF

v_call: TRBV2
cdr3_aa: CATGQNKNTEAFF

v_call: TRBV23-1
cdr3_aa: CASSHSPRAAETQYF

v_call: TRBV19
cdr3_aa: CASSLTAGANVLTF

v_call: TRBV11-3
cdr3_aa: CASSLGQGSNEQYF

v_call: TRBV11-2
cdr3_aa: CASSLVVFTEAFF

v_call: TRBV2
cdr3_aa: CASKTDNYRVGHEQYF

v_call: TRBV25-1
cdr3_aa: CASSGPGTANF

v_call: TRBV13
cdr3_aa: CASSLRGGATGEQYF

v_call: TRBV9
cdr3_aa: CASSVAGGTSGNEQFF

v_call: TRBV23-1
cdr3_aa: CASRLPGTGRTEAFF

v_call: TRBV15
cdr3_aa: CATSIFRGSEQYF

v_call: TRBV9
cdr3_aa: CASTTLGGRYGYTF

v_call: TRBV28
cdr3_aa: CASGFTPGKSYEQYF

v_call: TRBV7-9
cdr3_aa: CASTSTDTQYF

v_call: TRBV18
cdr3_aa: CASSPAVTKNIQYF

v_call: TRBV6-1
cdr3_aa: CASSEALRTGYYEQYF

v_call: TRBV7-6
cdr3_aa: CASSFGGQRTYEQYF

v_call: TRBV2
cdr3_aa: CASGLVPEYEQYF

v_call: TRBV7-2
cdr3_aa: CASSLQGASGYTF

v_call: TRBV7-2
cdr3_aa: CASSSRAGYTQYF

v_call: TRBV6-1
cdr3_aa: CASNQGPKLFF

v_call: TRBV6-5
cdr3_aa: CASSYASNQGNEQYF

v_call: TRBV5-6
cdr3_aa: CASSLEGGSRGYTF

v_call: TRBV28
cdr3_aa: CASSLGQGAYGYTF

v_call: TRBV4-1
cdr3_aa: CASSQARTEGEQYF

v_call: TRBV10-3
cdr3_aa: CAISRGTGEETQYF

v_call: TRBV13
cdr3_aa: CASSSRGQGPGEAFF

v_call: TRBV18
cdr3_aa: CASSPVRAEAFF

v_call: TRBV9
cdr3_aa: CASSESRDTNTVNYGYTF

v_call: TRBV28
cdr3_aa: CASSSNGGTGKGYTF

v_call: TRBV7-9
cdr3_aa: CASSKTWDRSNEKLFF

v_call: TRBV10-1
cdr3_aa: CASSEGLAPREQFF

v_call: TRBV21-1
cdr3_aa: CASSIGQGPETQYF

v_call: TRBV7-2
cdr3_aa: CASSWPGGARGELFF

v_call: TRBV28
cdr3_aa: CASISGGPYEQYF

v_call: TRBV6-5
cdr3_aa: CASSWGLAGVTDTQYF

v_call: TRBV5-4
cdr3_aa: CASSLVAGLVSDTQYF